This T cell receptor (beta chain) is from a study of blood T cell repertoires in COVID-19. Looking at the study overall: The origin of the acute and convalescent COVID-19 samples was the United States, Italy and Spain. PBMCs, B-cell-depleted T cells, or T cells were the source of the cDNA or gDNA that made up the material.

The germline V gene has CDR1 SGHNT and CDR2 YENEEA. Trimming at V came to 6 bases and at J to 5 bases, leaving 17 bases not matched to a gene. The CDR3 spans 17 residues. Study processing details: Counts of nucleated cells, estimated from reference gene primer amplification, were obtained. TCRdb keeps only in-frame clones here, not all; method: immunoSEQ multiplex PCR. V and J calls and clone size are those listed in that table; D and trimming were worked out from the DNA. The sample contains nearly 350,000 clones, 90% to 95% of which appear only once. This TCR came from a woman between 18 and 30 years old who had recovered from COVID-19. The rearrangement joins TRBV11-3 to TRBJ1-1; 8 bases are shared with TRBD1. The sample consisted of peripheral blood. The CDR3 DNA reads as TGTGCCAGCAGTTCCCACCGTGAGACAGGGGTCGGAACTGAAGCTTTCTTT. Protein sequence: CASSSHRETGVGTEAFF.